This TCR beta chain was recovered during a study of control samples from healthy donors and cancer patients (dated by TCRdb to about 2020). Comment on this clone: Its specific antigen is unknown. The input lacks base qualities; no much larger clone sits a single base away.

Libraries were built with the immunoSEQ multiplex PCR assay. Imported from immuneACCESS, the table was reduced by TCRdb to in-frame sequences with V and J called. These copies leave out some clones; in studies compared against another copy, an unresolved V gene accounts for under half, and the cause of the remainder is not known. Here the sample has about 130,000 clones; approximately 90% occur a single time. Over 2% of the sample comes from the top ten. This TCR was sampled from a woman between 50 and 59 years old in good health. Specimen: blood.

The CDR3 here reads CASSSRAVDDEQYF. The sequenced DNA is TGTGCCAGCAGCTCTAGGGCCGTAGATGACGAGCAGTACTTC. Recombination connected TRBV5-6 to TRBJ2-7, with the identity of the D gene unclear. The CDR1 and CDR2 encoded by the germline V gene are SGHDT and YYEEEE. The CDR3, cysteine through phenylalanine, is 14 amino acids long. Only the CDR3 region is kept as DNA, spanning 42 bases read in frame from base 1. V is pared back by 3 bases and J by 5 bases, with 15 bases lying between the germline termini.